This is a list of T cell receptor beta chains from one sample in a study of T cell responses to AZD1222 COVID-19 vaccine. TCRdb's table, derived via immunoSEQ multiplex PCR, lists solely in-frame clones and lacks some. The sample includes about 100,000 clones, roughly 83% seen only once; the top ten take approximately 15%. The material sequenced was peripheral blood, taken on day 0 of AZD1222 vaccination. These receptors came from an adult in good health. Each CDR3 is given without its conserved first and last residue. Fields, in order: V gene, J gene, clone size, CDR3 protein. For some rows the clone size is stated as once, few or many, or as a class when expanded; others skip it.

v_call: TRBV11-2; j_call: TRBJ2-6; clone_size: -; cdr3_aa: ASSLDQRGPDVLT
v_call: TRBV3-1/TRBV3-2; j_call: TRBJ1-4; clone_size: -; cdr3_aa: ASTADGRNEKLF
v_call: TRBV7-9; j_call: TRBJ1-1; clone_size: -; cdr3_aa: ASSFRVVNTEAF
v_call: TRBV18; j_call: TRBJ1-2; clone_size: -; cdr3_aa: ASSPDRALNYGYT
v_call: TRBV3-1/TRBV3-2; j_call: TRBJ2-3; clone_size: -; cdr3_aa: ASSSQLAGESTDTQY
v_call: TRBV6-1; j_call: TRBJ1-4; clone_size: -; cdr3_aa: ASSEYTATNEKLF
v_call: TRBV7-9; j_call: TRBJ1-2; clone_size: -; cdr3_aa: ASSSSLGATDGYT
v_call: TRBV19; j_call: TRBJ1-2; clone_size: -; cdr3_aa: ASKREWRNYGYT
v_call: TRBV24-1; j_call: TRBJ2-5; clone_size: -; cdr3_aa: ATSSEAWGAGETQY
v_call: TRBV7-9; j_call: TRBJ1-1; clone_size: -; cdr3_aa: ASSLGAGQGEAF
v_call: TRBV6-5; j_call: TRBJ1-5; clone_size: once; cdr3_aa: ASSYGTAPNQPQH
v_call: TRBV7-2; j_call: TRBJ2-2; clone_size: few; cdr3_aa: ASSVTSSGELF
v_call: TRBV5-6; j_call: TRBJ1-4; clone_size: -; cdr3_aa: AAYRGPLNEKLF
v_call: TRBV28; j_call: TRBJ1-2; clone_size: -; cdr3_aa: ASVGQGRFYGYT
v_call: TRBV7-9; j_call: TRBJ1-1; clone_size: -; cdr3_aa: ASSYTRVLLNTEAF
v_call: TRBV11-3; j_call: TRBJ1-2; clone_size: once; cdr3_aa: ASSLEGQDGYT
v_call: TRBV27; j_call: TRBJ1-3; clone_size: medium-sized; cdr3_aa: ASSLRQGNTIY
v_call: TRBV5-1; j_call: TRBJ2-2; clone_size: -; cdr3_aa: ASSLGLRELF
v_call: TRBV3-1/TRBV3-2; j_call: TRBJ2-3; clone_size: -; cdr3_aa: ASSPGTSGSTDTQY
v_call: TRBV11-2; j_call: TRBJ1-1; clone_size: -; cdr3_aa: ASSQGFLDTEAF
v_call: TRBV12-3/TRBV12-4; j_call: TRBJ1-4; clone_size: -; cdr3_aa: ASSQGQGEKLF
v_call: TRBV12-3/TRBV12-4; j_call: TRBJ1-1; clone_size: -; cdr3_aa: ASSRQRGEAF
v_call: TRBV28; j_call: TRBJ1-1; clone_size: -; cdr3_aa: ASQTGGEDTEAF
v_call: TRBV29-1; j_call: TRBJ1-4; clone_size: once; cdr3_aa: SVGSGGLRVTNEKLF
v_call: TRBV7-6; j_call: TRBJ2-2; clone_size: -; cdr3_aa: ASSLQGLANNGELF
v_call: TRBV7-9; j_call: TRBJ2-5; clone_size: -; cdr3_aa: ASSPGRGTTYQETQY
v_call: TRBV18; j_call: TRBJ2-1; clone_size: few; cdr3_aa: ASSPPGGSEQF
v_call: TRBV5-5; j_call: TRBJ1-4; clone_size: -; cdr3_aa: ASSLVSGKGEKLF
v_call: TRBV29-1; j_call: TRBJ1-2; clone_size: -; cdr3_aa: SVASDGYT
v_call: TRBV7-9; j_call: TRBJ2-1; clone_size: -; cdr3_aa: ASSLKASYNEQF
v_call: TRBV28; j_call: TRBJ1-2; clone_size: -; cdr3_aa: ASSLNSGTAPRYGYT
v_call: TRBV6-2/TRBV6-3; j_call: TRBJ1-2; clone_size: -; cdr3_aa: ASSSVVGWNYGYT
v_call: TRBV28; j_call: TRBJ2-5; clone_size: many; cdr3_aa: ASSNSGEETQY
v_call: TRBV11-3; j_call: TRBJ2-2; clone_size: -; cdr3_aa: ASSLIQGRLF
v_call: TRBV6-5; j_call: TRBJ1-2; clone_size: -; cdr3_aa: ASTPQNYGYT
v_call: TRBV28; j_call: TRBJ1-2; clone_size: medium-sized; cdr3_aa: ASSSVGRGLYGYT
v_call: TRBV6-1; j_call: TRBJ1-4; clone_size: -; cdr3_aa: ASSEARGGVEKLF
v_call: TRBV5-8; j_call: TRBJ1-5; clone_size: -; cdr3_aa: ASSGQPRQPQH
v_call: TRBV18; j_call: TRBJ1-4; clone_size: -; cdr3_aa: ASSPSGQSTEANEKLF
v_call: TRBV24-1; j_call: TRBJ1-5; clone_size: -; cdr3_aa: ATSDRQGGPNQPQH
v_call: TRBV12-5; j_call: TRBJ2-5; clone_size: once; cdr3_aa: ASGLGTSGGWYQETQY
v_call: TRBV18; j_call: TRBJ1-2; clone_size: once; cdr3_aa: ASSPPRQGHYGYT
v_call: TRBV7-8; j_call: TRBJ2-7; clone_size: -; cdr3_aa: ASSQRPGLYEQY
v_call: TRBV3-1/TRBV3-2; j_call: TRBJ2-4; clone_size: -; cdr3_aa: ASSKTGSKNIQY